What follows are 17 T cell receptor beta chains derived from one specimen sequenced in a study of tumor-infiltrating lymphocytes in primary liver carcinoma. Using a constant-region primer together with ProtoScript II reverse transcriptase, TCR beta cDNA was made from roughly 520 ng of total RNA. Modified slightly, ARM-PCR produced TCR beta libraries over three nested multiplex PCR rounds. Running roughly 10 cycles apiece, the first two PCR rounds relied on TRBV1-TRBV30 forward primers together with a C-beta reverse primer. TCRdb re-called the multiplex PCR reads with MiXCR, one entry per CDR3 protein. The sample lists fewer than 350,000 distinct CDR3 sequences, 65% occurring once. RNA was extracted from whole blood without cell sorting, alongside germline DNA. The sequenced sample consisted of peripheral blood. The receptors stem from a middle-aged man with primary liver carcinoma and hepatitis B virus infection.

Worth noting for this clonotype: One end of the junction varies from germline; a read error may be responsible. The chain is built from TRBV11-2 and TRBJ1-5, with D maybe TRBD1 (6 bases). The germline CDR1 and CDR2 sequences are SGHAT and FQNNGV. CDR3 size: 15 residues. In nucleotides, the CDR3 is TGTGCCAACAGCTCCGGGACAAGGGAAAATCAGCCCCAGCATTTT. Protein sequence: CANSSGTRENQPQHF.

On this clonotype itself: This may arise from a read error, as a much more abundant clone is one base away. The rearrangement links TRBV29-1 to TRBJ2-6; D gene uncertain. The CDR3 length is 12 residues. CDR1 and CDR2 (germline): SQVTM, ANQGSEA. The ends were cut back, 8 bases at V and 2 bases at J, with 7 bases in the middle. This CDR3 reads CSTQAGANVLTF. For the CDR3, the DNA is TGCAGCACCCAAGCTGGGGCCAACGTCCTGACTTTC.

With regard to this clonotype: A much larger clone differs by one base, so this may be a read error. The chain links TRBV4-1 to TRBJ2-1, with D possibly TRBD2 on 6 matching bases. The CDR3 contains 15 residues. CDR1 is MGHRA, CDR2 YSYEKL, per germline. CDR3 bases: TGCGCCAGCAGGCAAGGGGAGGCGTCCTACAATGAGCAGTTCTTC. Translation: CASRQGEASYNEQFF.

This clonotype was observed a single time. This may arise from a read error, as a much more abundant clone is one base away. The chain carries TRBV6-2 or TRBV6-3 and TRBJ2-3; no clear D. Germline V gene sequence: CDR1 MNHEY, CDR2 SVGEGT. CDR3 size: 16 residues. Trimming took 8 bases from V and 1 from J, leaving 19 bases between them. CDR3 nucleotides: TGTGCCAGCTGTTCACCGAGCAGAAAAGGCACAGATACGCAGTATTTT. Encoded protein: CASCSPSRKGTDTQYF.

V and J are TRBV28 and TRBJ2-5; D possibly corresponds to TRBD2 (7 bases). This CDR3 region has 15 residues. Trimming pared 7 bases from V and 4 bases from J, leaving 19 bases between. Germline V gene data show CDR1 as MDHEN and CDR2 as SYDVKM. The CDR3 DNA reads as TGTGCCAGCAAAAAGGGGGAGGGGAGGAGAGAGACCCAGTACTTC. It yields the protein CASKKGEGRRETQYF.

The chain has TRBV25-1 and TRBJ1-1; a weak D match, TRBD1 (5 bases). The CDR3 contains 13 residues. V lost 4 bases to trimming and J lost 9 bases, with 15 bases between them. Germline CDR1 reads MGHDK; CDR2 reads SYGVNS. The CDR3, as DNA: TGTGCCAGCAGTGCCCAAGGGGTCAACAAAGCTTTCTTT. Translation gives CASSAQGVNKAFF.

The gene calls are TRBV30 and TRBJ2-7; TRBD2 matches at 10 bases. The CDR3 consists of 18 residues. The V and J ends lost 0 bases and 0 bases, in that order; junction bases with no gene match: 11. Germline CDR1 reads GTSNPN; CDR2 reads SVGIG (reference sequence). CDR3 residues: CAWSVWGFSGRPSYEQYF. DNA of the CDR3: TGTGCCTGGAGTGTATGGGGTTTTAGCGGGAGGCCCTCCTACGAGCAGTACTTC.

In its sample, this clonotype was seen a few times. A much larger clone lies one base from this, so it may be a read error. This chain connects TRBV4-2 to TRBJ2-3; D remains unclear. The CDR3 is 13 residues long. Germline V gene lookup returns CDR1 LGHNA and CDR2 YNFKEQ. V shed 10 bases and J shed 4 bases, with 15 bases lying between them. CDR3 nucleotides: TGTGCCACCCTTGGTCCTGGATCAGATACGCAGTATTTT. Translating it yields CATLGPGSDTQYF.

This clonotype was detected only a few times. The chain recombines TRBV5-8 with TRBJ1-5, with 8 positions matching TRBD1. J lost 6 bases, V lost 5 bases, and 10 bases had no gene match. The V gene's germline CDR1 is SGHTS and CDR2 YDEGEE. The CDR3 sequence is 15 residues long. The CDR3 region is CASSRQGIAGQPQHF. The CDR3 region has the DNA TGTGCCAGCAGTAGACAGGGGATCGCCGGTCAGCCCCAGCATTTT.

On this clonotype itself: A single base separates this from a much larger clone, so it may be a read error. The chain carries TRBV6-1 and TRBJ2-7; 10 bases fit TRBD1. V shed 6 bases and J 1 base; nucleotides not matched to a gene: 9. The CDR3 contains 16 residues. Germline V gene lookup returns CDR1 MNHNS and CDR2 SASEGT. This chain's CDR3 is CASSHLRTGGSYEQYF. The CDR3 DNA reads as TGTGCCAGCAGCCACCTCAGGACAGGGGGGTCCTACGAGCAGTACTTC.

About this clonotype itself: The missing conserved phenylalanine or tryptophan at the end of this CDR3 makes a read error likely. This rearrangement joins TRBV28 to TRBJ2-1, with TRBD2 matching 13 bases. Germline V gene lookup returns CDR1 MDHEN and CDR2 SYDVKM. J was trimmed by 6 bases and V by 4 bases; bases with no gene match: 6. This CDR3 has 16 amino acids. The CDR3 DNA sequence: TGTGCCAGCAGTTCCCTGACTAGCGGGAGGACCAATGAGCAGTTCTTA. Its translation: CASSSLTSGRTNEQFL.

Concerning this clonotype: An end of the junction differs from the germline gene, which may be a read error. This rearrangement joins TRBV6-6 to TRBJ2-5; maybe TRBD2 (6 bases). Germline CDR1 is MNHNY and CDR2 is SVGAGI (reference sequence). The CDR3 consists of 11 residues. CDR3 loop: CASSVEGTQYF. The CDR3 DNA reads TGTGCCAGCAGTGTGGAGGGGACCCAATACTTC.

In regard to this clonotype: A much larger clone lies a single base off, so this may be a read error. Given the absence of the conserved phenylalanine or tryptophan at the CDR3 end, a read error is likely. The chain carries TRBV6-1 and TRBJ1-5; D ambiguous. V lost 5 bases to trimming and J lost 1 base, with 9 bases between them. The CDR3 contains 14 residues. CDR1 is MNHNS and CDR2 is SASEGT in the germline V gene. CDR3 bases: TGTGCCAGCAGTCAGACGGGGAGCAATCAGCCCCAGCATTCT. It translates to CASSQTGSNQPQHS.

To note about this clonotype: Just one base apart from a much larger clone, this may be a read error. This chain links TRBV12-3 or TRBV12-4 with TRBJ1-5, with D possibly TRBD1 on 5 matching bases. This CDR3 is built from 14 residues. CDR3 residues: CASSFEGTSQPRHF. The CDR3 coding sequence is TGTGCCAGCAGTTTCGAGGGGACCTCTCAGCCCCGGCATTTT.

Points on this clonotype: A read error may account for a junction end that differs from germline. The rearrangement uses TRBV7-9 and TRBJ2-7; 7 nucleotides line up with TRBD1. Germline CDR1 and CDR2: SEHNR and FQNEAQ (reference sequence). The CDR3 spans 15 residues. Written as DNA, the CDR3 is TGTGCCAGCAGCAAACTACAGGGGATCTCCTACGGGCAGTACTTC. Translating it yields CASSKLQGISYGQYF.

Regarding this clonotype: This may be a read error, as it is one base from a much larger clone. The chain is built from TRBV10-3 and TRBJ2-1; D possibly corresponds to TRBD2 (6 bases). The CDR3 contains 12 residues. Germline CDR1 reads ENHRY; CDR2 reads SYGVKD. The CDR3 coding sequence is TGTGCCATCAGTGCAACTAGCCATGAGGAGTTCTTC. Translation gives CAISATSHEEFF.

This clonotype appeared a few times. The CDR3 here is CASSLFIAGELFF. CDR3 DNA sequence: TGTGCCAGCAGCTTGTTCATCGCTGGGGAGCTGTTTTTT. This rearrangement joins TRBV5-4 to TRBJ2-2; D remains unclear. The CDR3 consists of 13 residues. Germline CDR1 SGHNT, CDR2 YYREEE (reference sequence). V dropped 1 base and J dropped 8 bases, with 9 bases sitting between them. Using reference TRBV5-4 and TRBJ2-2 for the parts outside the CDR3, the full variable domain is ETGVTQSPTHLIKTRGQQVTLRCSSQSGHNTVSWYQQALGQGPQFIFQYYREEENGRGNFPPRFSGLQFPNYSSELNVNALELDDSALYLCASSLFIAGELFFGEGSRLTVL.